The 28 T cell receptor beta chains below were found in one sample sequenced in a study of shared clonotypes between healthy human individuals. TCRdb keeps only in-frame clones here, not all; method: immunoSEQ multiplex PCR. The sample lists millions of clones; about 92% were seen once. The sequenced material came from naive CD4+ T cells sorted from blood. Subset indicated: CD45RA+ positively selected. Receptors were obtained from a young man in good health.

CDR3 region: CAWTRRVSGPGREQFF. The CDR3 DNA is TGTGCCTGGACCCGACGAGTATCGGGCCCCGGTAGAGAGCAGTTCTTC. The chain carries TRBV30 and TRBJ2-1, with no clear D. Germline CDR1 is GTSNPN and CDR2 is SVGIG (reference sequence). This CDR3 region has 16 residues. V was cut by 4 bases and J by 10 bases, with 26 bases left in between.

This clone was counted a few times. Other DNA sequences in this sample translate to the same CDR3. CDR3 sequence reads: CASSLEGGNTIYF. The CDR3 DNA sequence: TGTGCCAGCAGCTTGGAGGGAGGAAACACCATATATTTT. The chain is built from TRBV5-4 and TRBJ1-3; D unclear. The germline gives CDR1 SGHNT, CDR2 YYREEE (reference sequence). The length of the CDR3 is 13 residues. Trimming took 0 bases from V and 4 from J, leaving 5 bases between them.

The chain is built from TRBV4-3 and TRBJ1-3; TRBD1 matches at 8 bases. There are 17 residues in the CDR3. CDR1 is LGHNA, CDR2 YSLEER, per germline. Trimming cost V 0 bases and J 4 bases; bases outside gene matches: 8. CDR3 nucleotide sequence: TGCGCCAGCAGCCAAGACTTCGGACAGGGAGGCGGAAACACCATATATTTT. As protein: CASSQDFGQGGGNTIYF.

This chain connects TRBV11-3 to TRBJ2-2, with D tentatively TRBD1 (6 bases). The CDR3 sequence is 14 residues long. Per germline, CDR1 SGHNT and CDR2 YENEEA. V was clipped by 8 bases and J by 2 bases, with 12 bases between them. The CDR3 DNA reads TGTGCCAGCGGACCGGGACAAAACACCGGGGAGCTGTTTTTT. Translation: CASGPGQNTGELFF.

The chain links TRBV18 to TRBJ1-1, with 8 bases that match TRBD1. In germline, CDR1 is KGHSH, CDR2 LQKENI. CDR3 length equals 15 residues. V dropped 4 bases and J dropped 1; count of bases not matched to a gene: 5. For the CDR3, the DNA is TGTGCCAGCTCACAGGACAGGGCCGGGAACACTGAAGCTTTCTTT. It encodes CASSQDRAGNTEAFF.

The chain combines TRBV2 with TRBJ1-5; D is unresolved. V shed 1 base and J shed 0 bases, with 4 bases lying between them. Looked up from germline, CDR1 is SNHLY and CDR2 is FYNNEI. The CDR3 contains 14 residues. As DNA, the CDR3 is TGTGCCAGCAGTGAAGAACATAGCAATCAGCCCCAGCATTTT. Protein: CASSEEHSNQPQHF.

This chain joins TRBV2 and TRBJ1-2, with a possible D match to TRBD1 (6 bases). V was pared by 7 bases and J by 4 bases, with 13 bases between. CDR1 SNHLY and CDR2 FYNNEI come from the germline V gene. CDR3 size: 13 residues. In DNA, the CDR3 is TGTGCCAGCACCCTAGGGGGGACCTATGGCTACACCTTC. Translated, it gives CASTLGGTYGYTF.

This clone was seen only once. CDR3 bases: TGTGCCAGCTCCAGAGCGGGACTAGCGGGCCCCTACGAGCAGTACTTC. As protein: CASSRAGLAGPYEQYF. The V and J genes are TRBV7-2 and TRBJ2-7, with 12 positions matching TRBD2. The CDR3 length is 16 residues. V lost 8 bases, J lost 2 bases, and 10 bases stayed unmatched. Germline lookup yields CDR1 SGHTA and CDR2 FQGNSA.

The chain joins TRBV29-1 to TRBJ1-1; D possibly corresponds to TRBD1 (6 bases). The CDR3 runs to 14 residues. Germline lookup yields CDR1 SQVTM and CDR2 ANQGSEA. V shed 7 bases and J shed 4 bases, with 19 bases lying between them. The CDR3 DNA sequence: TGCAGCGCCAGGGAGGGGGGTTCGAGCACTGAAGCTTTCTTT. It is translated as CSAREGGSSTEAFF. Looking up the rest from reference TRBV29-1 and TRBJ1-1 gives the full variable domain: SAVISQKPSRDICQRGTSLTIQCQVDSQVTMMFWYRQQPGQSLTLIATANQGSEATYESGFVIDKFPISRPNLTFSTLTVSNMSPEDSSIYLCSAREGGSSTEAFFGQGTRLTVV.

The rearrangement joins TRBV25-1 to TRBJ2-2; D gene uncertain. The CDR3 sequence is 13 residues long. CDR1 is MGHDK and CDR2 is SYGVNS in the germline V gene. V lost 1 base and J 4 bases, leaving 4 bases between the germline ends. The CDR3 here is CASSESSTGELFF. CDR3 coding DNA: TGTGCCAGCAGTGAATCGAGCACCGGGGAGCTGTTTTTT.

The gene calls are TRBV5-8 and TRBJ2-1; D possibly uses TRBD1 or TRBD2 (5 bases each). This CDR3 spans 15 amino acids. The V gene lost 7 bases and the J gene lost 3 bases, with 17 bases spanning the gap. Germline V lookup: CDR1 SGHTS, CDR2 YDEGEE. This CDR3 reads CASFGALRDYNEQFF. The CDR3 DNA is TGTGCCAGCTTCGGGGCACTTAGAGACTACAATGAGCAGTTCTTC.

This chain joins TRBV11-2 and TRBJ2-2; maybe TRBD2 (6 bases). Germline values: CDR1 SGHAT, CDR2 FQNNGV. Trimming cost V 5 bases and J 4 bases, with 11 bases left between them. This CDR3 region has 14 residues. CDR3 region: CASSPGVATGELFF. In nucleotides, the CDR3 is TGTGCCAGCAGCCCGGGAGTAGCCACCGGGGAGCTGTTTTTT.

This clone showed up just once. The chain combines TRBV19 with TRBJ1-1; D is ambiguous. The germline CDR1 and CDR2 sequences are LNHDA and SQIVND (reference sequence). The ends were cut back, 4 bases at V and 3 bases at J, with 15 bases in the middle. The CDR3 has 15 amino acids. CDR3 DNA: TGTGCCAGTAGTACCTCCGGACTTTGGGACACTGAAGCTTTCTTT. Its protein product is CASSTSGLWDTEAFF.

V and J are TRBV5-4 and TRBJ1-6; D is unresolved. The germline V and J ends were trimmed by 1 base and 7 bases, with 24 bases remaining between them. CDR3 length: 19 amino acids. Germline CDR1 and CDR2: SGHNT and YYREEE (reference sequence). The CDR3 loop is CASSLKTTRRAPSNSPLHF. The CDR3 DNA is TGTGCCAGCAGCTTGAAGACAACCCGTCGGGCCCCTTCCAATTCACCCCTCCACTTT.

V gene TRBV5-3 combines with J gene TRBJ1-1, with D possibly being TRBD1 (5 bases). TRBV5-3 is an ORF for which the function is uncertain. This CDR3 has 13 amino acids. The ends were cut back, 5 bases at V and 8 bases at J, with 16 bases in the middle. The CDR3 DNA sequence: TGTGCCAGAAGAGGGGCCCCTCGATCCGAAGCTTTCTTT. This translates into CARRGAPRSEAFF.

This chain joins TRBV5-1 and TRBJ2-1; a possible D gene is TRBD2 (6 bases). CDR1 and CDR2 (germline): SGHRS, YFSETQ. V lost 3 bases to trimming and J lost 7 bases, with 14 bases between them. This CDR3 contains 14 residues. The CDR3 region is CASSYGGGMNEQFF. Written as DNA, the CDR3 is TGCGCCAGCAGCTATGGCGGAGGGATGAATGAGCAGTTCTTC.

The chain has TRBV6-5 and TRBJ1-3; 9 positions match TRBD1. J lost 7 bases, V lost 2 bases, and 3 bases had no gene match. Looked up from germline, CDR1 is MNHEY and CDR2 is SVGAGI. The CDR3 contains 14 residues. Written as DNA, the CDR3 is TGTGCCAGCAGTTACGGGACAGGGAGTAACACCATATATTTT. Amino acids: CASSYGTGSNTIYF.

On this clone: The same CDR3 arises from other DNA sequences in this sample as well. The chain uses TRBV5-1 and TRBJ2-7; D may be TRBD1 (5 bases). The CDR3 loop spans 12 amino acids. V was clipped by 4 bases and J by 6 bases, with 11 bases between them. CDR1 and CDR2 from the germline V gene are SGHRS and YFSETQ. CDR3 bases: TGCGCCAGCAGCAGAGACAGAGGCGAGCAGTACTTC. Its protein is CASSRDRGEQYF.

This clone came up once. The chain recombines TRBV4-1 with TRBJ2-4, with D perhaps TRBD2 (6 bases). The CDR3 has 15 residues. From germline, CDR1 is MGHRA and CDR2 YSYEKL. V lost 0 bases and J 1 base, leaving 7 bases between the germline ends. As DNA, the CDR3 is TGCGCCAGCAGCCAAGATGCGGGGGCCAAAAACATTCAGTACTTC. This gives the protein CASSQDAGAKNIQYF.

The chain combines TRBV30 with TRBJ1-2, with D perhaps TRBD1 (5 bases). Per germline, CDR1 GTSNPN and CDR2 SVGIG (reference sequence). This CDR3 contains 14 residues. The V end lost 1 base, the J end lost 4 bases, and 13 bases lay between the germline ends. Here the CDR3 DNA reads TGTGCCTGGAGTGAAAGGAGACAGTCCTATGGCTACACCTTC. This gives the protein CAWSERRQSYGYTF.

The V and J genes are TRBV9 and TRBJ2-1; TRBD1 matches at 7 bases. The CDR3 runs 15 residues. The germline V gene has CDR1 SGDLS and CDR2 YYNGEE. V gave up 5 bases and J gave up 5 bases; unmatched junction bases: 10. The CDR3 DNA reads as TGTGCCAGCAGTCGCGTGGACAGGATCAACAATGAGCAGTTCTTC. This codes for CASSRVDRINNEQFF.

CDR3 sequence reads: CASSGTGTGGSPLHF. CDR3 DNA sequence: TGTGCCAGCAGTGGGACCGGGACAGGGGGGTCACCCCTCCACTTT. The chain recombines TRBV2 with TRBJ1-6; TRBD1 aligns across 11 bases. Germline V gene data show CDR1 as SNHLY and CDR2 as FYNNEI. This CDR3 is built from 15 residues. V dropped 4 bases and J dropped 10; count of bases not matched to a gene: 6.

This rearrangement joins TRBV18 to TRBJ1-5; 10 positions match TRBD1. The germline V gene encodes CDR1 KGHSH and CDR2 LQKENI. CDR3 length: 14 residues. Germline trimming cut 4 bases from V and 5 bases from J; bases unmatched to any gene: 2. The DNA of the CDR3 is TGTGCCAGCTCACTGGGGACAGGGGATCAGCCCCAGCATTTT. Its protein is CASSLGTGDQPQHF.

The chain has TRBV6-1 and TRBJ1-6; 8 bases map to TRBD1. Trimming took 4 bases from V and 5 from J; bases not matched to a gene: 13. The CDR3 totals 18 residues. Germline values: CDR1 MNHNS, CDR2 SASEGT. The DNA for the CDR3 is TGTGCCAGCAGTGGACTAACCGGGACAGGAGACAATAATTCACCCCTCCACTTT. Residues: CASSGLTGTGDNNSPLHF.

The CDR3 DNA reads as TGTGCCAGCAGGCGAGGACTAGCGTTCCAAGAGACCCAGTACTTC. Amino acid sequence: CASRRGLAFQETQYF. The chain couples TRBV2 to TRBJ2-5; 9 bases match TRBD2. Germline CDR1 reads SNHLY; CDR2 reads FYNNEI. The CDR3 has 15 amino acids. V trimming: 6 bases; J trimming: 1 base; junction bases outside the gene matches: 6.

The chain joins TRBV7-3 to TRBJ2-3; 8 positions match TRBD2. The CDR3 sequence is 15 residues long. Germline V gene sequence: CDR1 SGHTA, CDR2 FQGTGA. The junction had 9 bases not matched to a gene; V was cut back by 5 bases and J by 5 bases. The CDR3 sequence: CASSPGGGGKDTQYF. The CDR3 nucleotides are TGTGCCAGCAGCCCAGGTGGCGGGGGGAAAGATACGCAGTATTTT.

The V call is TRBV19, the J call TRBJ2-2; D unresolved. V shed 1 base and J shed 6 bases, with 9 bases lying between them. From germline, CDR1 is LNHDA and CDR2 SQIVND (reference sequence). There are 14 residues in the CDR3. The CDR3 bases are TGTGCCAGTAGTATAGTCAGGTCTTCCGGGGAGCTGTTTTTT. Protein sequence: CASSIVRSSGELFF. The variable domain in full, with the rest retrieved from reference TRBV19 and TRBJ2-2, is DGGITQSPKYLFRKEGQNVTLSCEQNLNHDAMYWYRQDPGQGLRLIYYSQIVNDFQKGDIAEGYSVSREKKESFPLTVTSAQKNPTAFYLCASSIVRSSGELFFGEGSRLTVL.

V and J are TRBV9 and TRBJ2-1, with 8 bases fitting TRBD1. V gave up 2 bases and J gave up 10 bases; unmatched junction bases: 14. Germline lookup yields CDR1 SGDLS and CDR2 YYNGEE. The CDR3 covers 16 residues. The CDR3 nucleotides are TGTGCCAGCAGCGTTGAATCCAGGGGGCGTTTAGGGGAGCAGTTCTTC. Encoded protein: CASSVESRGRLGEQFF.